Listed here are 7 T cell receptor beta chains from one sample, sequenced in a study of T cell repertoires in cytomegalovirus infection (dated by TCRdb to about 2019). For sequencing, an Illumina HiSeq 1500 was employed. TCRdb reran the public reads through fastp at Q25 and MiXCR, keeping productive beta chains. Rows are unified per CDR3 protein, each entry keeping the most common DNA and genes. Within this sample are some 150,000 distinct CDR3 sequences, with approximately 5.9% of them counted one time only. The leading ten clones occupy roughly 18% of the sample. The sample comprised PBMCs. The receptors were sampled from a human donor in good health (CMV status not recorded). Some clones in this sample may be carry-over from other donors' samples.

In its sample, this clonotype was seen many times. This chain uses TRBV19 with TRBJ1-1; D uncertain. The CDR3 has 15 residues. From germline, CDR1 is LNHDA and CDR2 SQIVND (reference sequence). Trimming shortened V by 4 bases and J by 0 bases, and 12 bases separated the two germline ends. CDR3 loop: CASSKGRTVNTEAFF. CDR3 nucleotide sequence: TGTGCCAGTAGTAAGGGCAGGACCGTGAACACTGAAGCTTTCTTT.

This clonotype was counted many times. The chain has TRBV15 and TRBJ1-5; D unresolved. This CDR3 comprises 14 residues. The V and J ends lost 1 base and 4 bases respectively, with 8 bases between them. Looked up from germline, CDR1 is LNHNV and CDR2 is YYDKDF (reference sequence). The CDR3 loop reads CATSRVRGNQPQHF. The CDR3 region has the DNA TGTGCCACCAGCAGAGTCCGCGGGAATCAGCCCCAGCATTTT.

At least ten counts were recorded for this clonotype. The chain combines TRBV7-2 with TRBJ2-5; D ambiguous. Trimming shortened V by 1 base and J by 0 bases, and 3 bases separated the two germline ends. The CDR3 consists of 13 residues. Looked up from germline, CDR1 is SGHTA and CDR2 is FQGNSA. The CDR3: CASSLVDQETQYF. CDR3 coding DNA: TGTGCCAGCAGCTTAGTAGACCAAGAGACCCAGTACTTC.

This clonotype was recorded many times. The chain combines TRBV19 with TRBJ1-5; TRBD1 matches at 7 bases. The CDR3 contains 19 residues. V shed 2 bases, J shed 4 bases, and the junction held 17 bases outside the gene matches. Per germline, CDR1 LNHDA and CDR2 SQIVND (reference sequence). The CDR3 reads CASSISGQEGRQKNQPQHF. For the CDR3, the DNA is TGTGCCAGTAGTATAAGCGGACAGGAAGGGAGGCAAAAAAATCAGCCCCAGCATTTT.

This clonotype was recorded many times. The J gene is TRBJ2-4, the V gene TRBV6-1, with TRBD2 matching 7 bases. CDR3 length: 17 residues. With V trimmed by 5 bases and J by 6 bases, 16 bases remained unmatched. Germline CDR1 is MNHNS and CDR2 is SASEGT. The CDR3 nucleotides read TGTGCCAGCAGTTCCATTCTCAGGGAGGGAGGTGGAAACATTCAGTACTTC. Translating gives CASSSILREGGGNIQYF.

This clonotype was found a few times. The chain is built from TRBV18 and TRBJ2-1; D may be TRBD1 or TRBD2 (6 bases each). The CDR3 is 16 amino acids. V dropped 3 bases and J dropped 4 bases, with 16 bases sitting between them. Germline V gives CDR1 KGHSH, CDR2 LQKENI. The DNA of the CDR3 is TGTGCCAGCTCACCGGGGGCGGGGTCCATTTACAATGAGCAGTTCTTC. It specifies CASSPGAGSIYNEQFF.

This clonotype occurred many times. This chain links TRBV20-1 with TRBJ2-5; D remains unclear. The germline V gene encodes CDR1 DFQATT and CDR2 SNEGSKA (reference sequence). The CDR3 length is 14 residues. Trimming removed 5 bases at V and 1 base at J, with 14 bases between. The CDR3 DNA reads as TGCAGTGCTTCGTATGACTCACGCCAAGAGACCCAGTACTTC. Translating gives CSASYDSRQETQYF.